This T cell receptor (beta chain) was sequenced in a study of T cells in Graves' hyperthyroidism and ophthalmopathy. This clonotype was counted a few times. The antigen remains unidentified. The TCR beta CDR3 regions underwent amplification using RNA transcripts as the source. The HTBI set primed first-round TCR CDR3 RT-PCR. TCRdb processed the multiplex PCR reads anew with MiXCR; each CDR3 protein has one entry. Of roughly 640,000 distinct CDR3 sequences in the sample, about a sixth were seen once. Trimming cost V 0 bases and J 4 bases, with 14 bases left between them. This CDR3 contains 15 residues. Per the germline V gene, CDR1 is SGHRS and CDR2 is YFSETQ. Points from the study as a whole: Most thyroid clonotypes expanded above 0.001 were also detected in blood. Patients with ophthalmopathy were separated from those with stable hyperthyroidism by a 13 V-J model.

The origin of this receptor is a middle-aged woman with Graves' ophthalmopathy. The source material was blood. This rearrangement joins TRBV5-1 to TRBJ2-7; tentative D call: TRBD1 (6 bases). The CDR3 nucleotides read TGCGCCAGCAGCTTGGTAGGGGGAGCAGGTTACGAGCAGTACTTC. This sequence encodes CASSLVGGAGYEQYF.